Detailed here is one TCR beta chain. CDR3 length: 16 amino acids. V shed 6 bases, J shed 7 bases, and the junction held 14 bases outside the gene matches. Germline-derived CDR1 and CDR2 are SNHLY and FYNNEI. Expressed TCRB transcripts were sequenced, since all the RNA that had been isolated was reverse transcribed. Method: immunoSEQ multiplex PCR; TCRdb's copy keeps in-frame clones and lacks some. The sample records 140,000 to 150,000 clones, nearly 50% being singletons. This specimen belongs to a study of beta chain features in type 1 diabetes. The genes are TRBV2 and TRBJ1-2, with TRBD1 identical over 10 bases. The TCR originated in a man younger than 35 in good health. The sample was Tregs from blood. The DNA of the CDR3 is TGTGCCAGCAGAGTTACCGGGACAGGGGCCGCGGGTGGCTACACCTTC. Translating it yields CASRVTGTGAAGGYTF.